This T cell receptor delta chain was retrieved from a study of gamma-delta chains in newborns, infants, children. Study in general: Polyclonal expansion of innate γδ T cells after birth follows microbial exposure.

This clone is categorized as medium-sized. TCRdb re-processed the reads using CATT. The sample contains 4,000 to 5,000 delta-chain clones, more than 5% of which appear only once. The CDR3 is 20 residues long. Looked up from germline, CDR1 is GEAIGNYY and CDR2 is EKD. V lost 2 bases and J lost 0; bases outside the gene matches: 8. The sample comprised blood. This sequence originates from a child who was a newborn, infant or young child, either healthy, febrile or measles-vaccinated (not recorded which). This chain joins TRDV2 and TRDJ3; 11 positions agree with TRDD3. CDR3 in amino acids: CACDILRTGGYSWDTRQMFF. As DNA, the CDR3 is TGTGCCTGTGACATTCTGCGTACTGGGGGATACTCCTGGGACACCCGACAGATGTTTTTC.